This TCR beta chain was captured by sequencing in a study of T-cell memory formation after mild COVID-19. The V end lost 3 bases, the J end lost 0 bases, and 10 bases lay between the germline ends. Germline CDR1 is SGHTA and CDR2 is FQGTGA. This CDR3 is built from 15 residues. TCRdb processed the 5' RACE reads anew with MiXCR; each CDR3 protein has one entry. This sample has under 650,000 distinct CDR3 sequences, with approximately 19% found just once. The chain joins TRBV7-3 to TRBJ2-3; D tentatively reads TRBD1 or TRBD2 (6 bases each). The source of this sequence is an adult woman who had mild COVID-19 (a few samples of this study predate the infection). Cell type and time point are not known. The sample comprised PBMCs or a T cell subset sorted from them (not recorded which). CDR3 bases: TGTGCCAGCAGCTTCCAAGGGGGGAGCACAGATACGCAGTATTTT. Residues: CASSFQGGSTDTQYF. Full variable domain (remainder filled in from reference TRBV7-3 and TRBJ2-3): GAGVSQTPSNKVTEKGKYVELRCDPISGHTALYWYRQSLGQGPEFLIYFQGTGAADDSGLPNDRFFAVRPEGSVSTLKIQRTERGDSAVYLCASSFQGGSTDTQYFGPGTRLTVL.